Listed below are T cell receptor beta chains from one sample, sequenced in a study of shared clonotypes between healthy human individuals. Profiled with immunoSEQ multiplex PCR; TCRdb holds only in-frame clones, not every one. This table holds roughly 1,500,000 clones, around 98.5% found once. The sequencing input was naive CD4+ T cells sorted from blood. The origin of the receptors is a man between 25 and 39 years old in good health. The CDR3 runs from the conserved cysteine through the conserved F or W. The D gene is left open where the match is weak. The size field is filled for only some rows; it gives once, few, many or a size class.

>NA|NA|TRBV5-1|TRBJ2-3
TGCGCCAGCAGCTTGGATGCGGGGCGAAGCACAGATACGCAGTATTTT
CASSLDAGRSTDTQYF
>NA|NA|TRBV2|TRBJ2-5
TGTGCCAGCAGTGACCTGGCAGGGGCGATACAAGAGACCCAGTACTTC
CASSDLAGAIQETQYF
>NA|TRBD1|TRBV7-2|TRBJ2-7
TGTGCCAGCAGCCGCTCGACAGGGGACTCCTACGAGCAGTACTTC
CASSRSTGDSYEQYF
>NA|NA|TRBV5-1|TRBJ2-1
TGCGCCAGCAGCTTGGGACTAGTTCGTCTCTACAATGAGCAGTTCTTC
CASSLGLVRLYNEQFF
>NA|TRBD2|TRBV5-1|TRBJ2-7
TGCGCCAGCAGCTTATCGGGAGGGTCCTACGAGCAGTACTTC
CASSLSGGSYEQYF
>NA|NA|TRBV18|TRBJ2-7
TGTGCCAGCTCATTTCTACAGGCAGTCCACGAGCAGTACTTC
CASSFLQAVHEQYF
>NA|TRBD2|TRBV7-6|TRBJ2-3
TGTGCCAGCAGCTTAGGACTAGCGGGAGGGCCCCCAGCGCGAGATACGCAGTATTTT
CASSLGLAGGPPARDTQYF
>NA|TRBD1|TRBV6-1|TRBJ2-3
TGTGCCAGCAGTGCTGGGTGGGACAGGGGTCCAGATACGCAGTATTTT
CASSAGWDRGPDTQYF
>NA|NA|TRBV2|TRBJ1-2
TGTGCCACCTCCCCACGGGGGGCGCCGGACTATGGCTACACCTTC
CATSPRGAPDYGYTF
>NA|NA|TRBV18|TRBJ2-7
TGTGCCAGCTCACCAAATTTGGGGGAGCAGTACTTC
CASSPNLGEQYF
>NA|NA|TRBV29-1|TRBJ2-1
TGCAGCGTTAGACTAGTAACCTTGAATGGTGAGCAGTTCTTC
CSVRLVTLNGEQFF
>NA|NA|TRBV6-6|TRBJ2-1
TGTGCCAGCAGTTACACCCGTGGCAATGAGCAGTTCTTC
CASSYTRGNEQFF
>NA|TRBD1|TRBV25-1|TRBJ2-4
TGTGCCAGCAGTCCCCGGGACAGGGAAAACATTCAGTACTTC
CASSPRDRENIQYF
>NA|TRBD2|TRBV10-1|TRBJ2-1
TGCGCCAGCAGCCTGAGCGGGACTCCCATGAATGAGCAGTTCTTC
CASSLSGTPMNEQFF
>NA|NA|TRBV27|TRBJ2-2
TGTGCCAGCAGAGCAGTTGGGGGCTGGAACACCGGGGAGCTGTTTTTT
CASRAVGGWNTGELFF
>NA|TRBD1|TRBV11-2|TRBJ2-3
TGTGCCAGCAGCTTAGTCCACAGGGGGAGAAGCACAGATACGCAGTATTTT
CASSLVHRGRSTDTQYF
>once|NA|TRBV19|TRBJ1-2
TGTGCCAGTCGGTCGGCAGCCGCAAAGGCTGGCTACACCTTC
CASRSAAAKAGYTF
>NA|NA|TRBV9|TRBJ2-3
TGTGCCAGCAGCGCCCAGGGAATGAGGACAGATACGCAGTATTTT
CASSAQGMRTDTQYF
>NA|TRBD1|TRBV15|TRBJ2-1
TGTGCCACCAGCGACCGGACAGGGGGCGGGTTGTACAATGAGCAGTTCTTC
CATSDRTGGGLYNEQFF
>NA|TRBD1|TRBV5-6|TRBJ1-1
TGTGCCAGCAGCCCCAATAACAGGGGCACTGAAGCTTTCTTT
CASSPNNRGTEAFF
>NA|TRBD1|TRBV7-9|TRBJ1-5
TGTGCCAGCAGCTTAGGACAGGGGGCCTGGCAGCCCCAGCATTTT
CASSLGQGAWQPQHF
>NA|TRBD1|TRBV7-2|TRBJ2-1
TGTGCCAGCAGCCCAAGGGGGCAGGGGAGCTCCTACAATGAGCAGTTCTTC
CASSPRGQGSSYNEQFF
>NA|NA|TRBV7-3|TRBJ2-3
TGTGCCAGCAGCCCTCCCGAAGATACGCAGTATTTT
CASSPPEDTQYF
>NA|TRBD1|TRBV30|TRBJ2-5
TGTGCCTGGGGCCGGGACAGGGGGCCGGAGACCCAGTACTTC
CAWGRDRGPETQYF
>NA|NA|TRBV5-1|TRBJ2-5
TGCGCCAGCAGCTTGGCATTGTCAGGGGAGACCCAGTACTTC
CASSLALSGETQYF
>NA|TRBD2|TRBV5-1|TRBJ2-7
TGCGCCAGCTCCCGGACTAGCGGGAATGACGAGCAGTACTTC
CASSRTSGNDEQYF
>NA|NA|TRBV6-1|TRBJ1-3
TGTGCCAGCAGTGATCGGAGCTCTGGAAACACCATATATTTT
CASSDRSSGNTIYF
>NA|TRBD2|TRBV19|TRBJ2-7
TGTGCCAGTAGTATATCTAGCGGGAGCTCCTACGAGCAGTACTTC
CASSISSGSSYEQYF
>NA|NA|TRBV11-2|TRBJ1-2
TGTGCCAGCAGCTCAGACCACATAACTTCGAACTATGGCTACACCTTC
CASSSDHITSNYGYTF